Detailed here is one T cell receptor beta chain. Its matching antigen is unknown. Subsequent to a culture period of 10 to 11 days, CD4+ T cells were isolated. Two doses of either BNT162b2 or mRNA-1273 were given to each participant. The data belong to a study of vaccination effects on CD4 cells after COVID-19. The protocol was immunoSEQ multiplex PCR, while the TCRdb copy is restricted to in-frame clones and leaves out a portion. The table records 50,000 to 80,000 clones, 70% to 85% of them present only once. The CDR3 length is 17 residues. Trimming removed 5 bases from V and 0 bases from J, with 17 bases in between. Germline V gives CDR1 MNHEY, CDR2 SMNVEV (reference sequence).

This receptor was obtained from a human donor who received a COVID-19 vaccine. The sequencing here drew on CD4+ T cells from PBMCs cultured without peptide, taken after COVID-19 vaccination. The J gene is TRBJ1-3, the V gene TRBV27, with no clear D. The CDR3 here is CASSPIQWTGSGNTIYF. CDR3 coding DNA: TGTGCCAGCAGTCCTATCCAATGGACCGGCTCTGGAAACACCATATATTTT.